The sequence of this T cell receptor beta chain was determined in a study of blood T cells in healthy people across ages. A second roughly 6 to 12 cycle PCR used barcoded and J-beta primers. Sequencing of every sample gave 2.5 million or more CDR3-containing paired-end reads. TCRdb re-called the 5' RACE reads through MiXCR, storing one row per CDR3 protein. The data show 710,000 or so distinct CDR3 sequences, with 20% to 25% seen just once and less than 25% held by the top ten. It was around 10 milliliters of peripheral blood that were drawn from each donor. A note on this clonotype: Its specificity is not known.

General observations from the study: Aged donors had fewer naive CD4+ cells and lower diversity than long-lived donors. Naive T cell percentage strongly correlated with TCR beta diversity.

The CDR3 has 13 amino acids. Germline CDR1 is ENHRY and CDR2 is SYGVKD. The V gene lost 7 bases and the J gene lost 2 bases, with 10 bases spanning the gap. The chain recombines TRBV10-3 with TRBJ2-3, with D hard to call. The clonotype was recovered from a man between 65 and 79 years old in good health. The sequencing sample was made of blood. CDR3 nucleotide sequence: TGTGCCATCACCCATGACGACACAGATACGCAGTATTTT. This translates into CAITHDDTDTQYF.